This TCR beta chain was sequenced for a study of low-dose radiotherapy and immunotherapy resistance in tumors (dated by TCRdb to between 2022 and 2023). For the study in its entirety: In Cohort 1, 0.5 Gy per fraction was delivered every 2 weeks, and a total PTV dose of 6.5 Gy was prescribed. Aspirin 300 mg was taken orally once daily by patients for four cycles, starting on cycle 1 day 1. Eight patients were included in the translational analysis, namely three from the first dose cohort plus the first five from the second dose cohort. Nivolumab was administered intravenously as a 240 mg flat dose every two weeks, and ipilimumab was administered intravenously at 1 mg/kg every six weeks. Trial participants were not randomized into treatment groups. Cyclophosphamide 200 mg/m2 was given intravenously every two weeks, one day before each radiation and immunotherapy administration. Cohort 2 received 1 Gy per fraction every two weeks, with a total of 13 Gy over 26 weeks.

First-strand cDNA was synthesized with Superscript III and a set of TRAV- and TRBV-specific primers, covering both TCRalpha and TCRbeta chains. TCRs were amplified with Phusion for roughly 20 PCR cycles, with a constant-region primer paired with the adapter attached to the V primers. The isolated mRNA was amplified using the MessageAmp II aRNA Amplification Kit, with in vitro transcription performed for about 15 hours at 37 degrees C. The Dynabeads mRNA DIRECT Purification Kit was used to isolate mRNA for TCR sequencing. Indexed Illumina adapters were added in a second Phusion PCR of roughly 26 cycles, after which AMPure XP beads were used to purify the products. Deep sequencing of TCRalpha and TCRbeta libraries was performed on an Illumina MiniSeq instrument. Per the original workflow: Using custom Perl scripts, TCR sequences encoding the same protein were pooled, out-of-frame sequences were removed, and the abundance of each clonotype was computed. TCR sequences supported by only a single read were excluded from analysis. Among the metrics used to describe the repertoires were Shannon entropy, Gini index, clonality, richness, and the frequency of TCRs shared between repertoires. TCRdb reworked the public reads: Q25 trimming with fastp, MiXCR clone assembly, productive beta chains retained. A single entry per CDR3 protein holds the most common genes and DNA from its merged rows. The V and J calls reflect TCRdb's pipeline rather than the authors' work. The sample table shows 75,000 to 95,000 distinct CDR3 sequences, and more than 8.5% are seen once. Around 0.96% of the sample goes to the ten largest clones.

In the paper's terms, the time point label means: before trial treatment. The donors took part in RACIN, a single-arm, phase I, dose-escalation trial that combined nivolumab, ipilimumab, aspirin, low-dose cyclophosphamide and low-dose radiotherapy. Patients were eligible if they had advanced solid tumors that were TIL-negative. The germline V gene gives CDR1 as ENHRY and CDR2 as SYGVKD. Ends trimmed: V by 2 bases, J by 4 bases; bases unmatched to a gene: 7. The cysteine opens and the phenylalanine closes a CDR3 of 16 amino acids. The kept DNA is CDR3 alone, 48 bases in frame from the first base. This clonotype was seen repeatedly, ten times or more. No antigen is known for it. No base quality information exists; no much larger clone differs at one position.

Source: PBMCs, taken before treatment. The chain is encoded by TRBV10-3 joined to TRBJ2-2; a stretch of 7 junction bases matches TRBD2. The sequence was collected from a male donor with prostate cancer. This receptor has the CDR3 CAISEGASSGTGELFF. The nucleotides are TGTGCCATCAGTGAGGGGGCCTCTAGCGGCACCGGGGAGCTGTTTTTT.